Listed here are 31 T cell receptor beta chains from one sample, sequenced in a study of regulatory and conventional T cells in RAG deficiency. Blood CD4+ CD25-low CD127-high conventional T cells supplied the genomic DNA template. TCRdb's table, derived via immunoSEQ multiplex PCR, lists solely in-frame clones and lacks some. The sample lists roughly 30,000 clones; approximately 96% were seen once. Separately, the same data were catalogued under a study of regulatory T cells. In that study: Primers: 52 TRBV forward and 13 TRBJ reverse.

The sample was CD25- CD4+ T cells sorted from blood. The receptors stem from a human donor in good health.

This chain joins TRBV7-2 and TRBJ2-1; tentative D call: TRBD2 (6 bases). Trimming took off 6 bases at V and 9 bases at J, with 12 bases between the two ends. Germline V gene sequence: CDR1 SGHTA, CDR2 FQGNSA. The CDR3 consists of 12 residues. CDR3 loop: CASSLTRGEQFF. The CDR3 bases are TGTGCCAGCAGTCTGACTAGAGGTGAGCAGTTCTTC. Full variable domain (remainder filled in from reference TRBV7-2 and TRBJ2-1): GAGVSQSPSNKVTEKGKDVELRCDPISGHTALYWYRQSLGQGLEFLIYFQGNSAPDKSGLPSDRFSAERTGGSVSTLTIQRTQQEDSAVYLCASSLTRGEQFFGPGTRLTVL.

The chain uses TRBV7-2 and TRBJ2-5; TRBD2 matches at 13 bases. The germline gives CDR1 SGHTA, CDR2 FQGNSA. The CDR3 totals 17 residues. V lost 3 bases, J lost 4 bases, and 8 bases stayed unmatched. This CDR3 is CASSLGLGLAGRETQYF. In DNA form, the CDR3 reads TGTGCCAGCAGCTTGGGCCTGGGACTAGCGGGACGAGAGACCCAGTACTTC.

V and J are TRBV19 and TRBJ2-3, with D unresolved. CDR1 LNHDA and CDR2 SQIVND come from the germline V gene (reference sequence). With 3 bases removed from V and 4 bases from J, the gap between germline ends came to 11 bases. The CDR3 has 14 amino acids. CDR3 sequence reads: CASSIPAEADTQYF. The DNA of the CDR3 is TGTGCCAGTAGTATCCCGGCGGAAGCAGATACGCAGTATTTT.

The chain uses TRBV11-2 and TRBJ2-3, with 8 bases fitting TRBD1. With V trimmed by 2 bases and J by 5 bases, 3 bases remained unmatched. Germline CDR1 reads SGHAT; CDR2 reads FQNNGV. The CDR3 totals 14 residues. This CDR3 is CASSLRRGQDTQYF. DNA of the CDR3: TGTGCCAGCAGCTTACGCAGGGGGCAAGATACGCAGTATTTT.

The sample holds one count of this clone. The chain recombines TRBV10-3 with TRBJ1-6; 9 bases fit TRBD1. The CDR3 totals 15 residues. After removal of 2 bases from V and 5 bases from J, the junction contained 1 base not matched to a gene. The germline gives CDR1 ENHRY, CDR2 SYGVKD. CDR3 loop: CAISEGTGHNSPLHF. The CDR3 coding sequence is TGTGCCATCAGTGAGGGGACAGGGCATAATTCACCCCTCCACTTT.

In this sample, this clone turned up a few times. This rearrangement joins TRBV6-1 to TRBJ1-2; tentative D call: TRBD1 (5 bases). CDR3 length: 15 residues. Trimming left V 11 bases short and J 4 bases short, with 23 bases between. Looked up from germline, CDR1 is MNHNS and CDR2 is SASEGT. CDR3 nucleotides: TGTGCCTACCAGGGAGGAAAGGGTCCCCCCTATGGCTACACCTTC. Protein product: CAYQGGKGPPYGYTF.

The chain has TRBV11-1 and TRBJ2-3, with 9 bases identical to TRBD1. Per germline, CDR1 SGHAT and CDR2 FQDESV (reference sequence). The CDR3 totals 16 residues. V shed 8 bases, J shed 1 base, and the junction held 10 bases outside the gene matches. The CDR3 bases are TGTGCCAGCGCAAACAGGGGGCGCTTGGGCACAGATACGCAGTATTTT. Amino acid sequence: CASANRGRLGTDTQYF.

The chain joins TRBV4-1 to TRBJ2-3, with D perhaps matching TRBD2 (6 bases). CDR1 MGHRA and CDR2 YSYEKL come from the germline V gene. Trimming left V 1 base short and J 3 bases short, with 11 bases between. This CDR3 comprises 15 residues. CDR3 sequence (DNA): TGCGCCAGCAGCCAAGGACTAGTCGGAACAGATACGCAGTATTTT. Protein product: CASSQGLVGTDTQYF.

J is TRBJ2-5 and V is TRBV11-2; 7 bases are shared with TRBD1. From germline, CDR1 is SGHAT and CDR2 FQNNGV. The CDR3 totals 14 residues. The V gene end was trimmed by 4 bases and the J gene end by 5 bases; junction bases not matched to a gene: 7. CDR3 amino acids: CASSSKTGSETQYF. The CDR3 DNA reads TGTGCCAGCAGCTCTAAGACAGGGTCGGAGACCCAGTACTTC.

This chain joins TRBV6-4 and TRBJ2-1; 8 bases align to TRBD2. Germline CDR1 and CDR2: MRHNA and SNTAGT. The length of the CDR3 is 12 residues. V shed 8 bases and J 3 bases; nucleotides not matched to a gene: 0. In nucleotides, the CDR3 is TGTGCCAGCGGGACTAGCTACAATGAGCAGTTCTTC. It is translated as CASGTSYNEQFF.

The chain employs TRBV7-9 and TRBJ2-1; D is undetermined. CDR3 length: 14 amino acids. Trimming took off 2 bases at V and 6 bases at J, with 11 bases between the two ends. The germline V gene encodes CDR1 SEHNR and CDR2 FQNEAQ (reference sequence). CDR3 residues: CASSLSGSGNEQFF. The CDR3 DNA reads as TGTGCCAGCAGCTTATCTGGGTCGGGCAATGAGCAGTTCTTC.

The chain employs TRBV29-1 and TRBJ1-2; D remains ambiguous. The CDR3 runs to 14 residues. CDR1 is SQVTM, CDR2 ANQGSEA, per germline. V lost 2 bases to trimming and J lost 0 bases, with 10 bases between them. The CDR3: CSVERRLANYGYTF. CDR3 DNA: TGCAGCGTTGAAAGGCGACTAGCTAACTATGGCTACACCTTC.

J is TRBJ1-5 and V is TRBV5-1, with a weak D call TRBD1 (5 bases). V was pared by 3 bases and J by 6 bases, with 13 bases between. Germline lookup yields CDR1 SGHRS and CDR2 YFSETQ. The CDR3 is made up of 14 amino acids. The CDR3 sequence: CASSYDGGGQPQHF. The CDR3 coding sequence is TGCGCCAGCAGCTACGACGGGGGAGGTCAGCCCCAGCATTTT.

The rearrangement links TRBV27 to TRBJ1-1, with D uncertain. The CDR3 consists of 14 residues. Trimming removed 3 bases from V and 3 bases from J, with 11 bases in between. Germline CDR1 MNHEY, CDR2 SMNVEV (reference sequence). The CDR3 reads CASSLRARHTEAFF. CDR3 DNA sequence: TGTGCCAGCAGTTTGCGGGCGCGGCACACTGAAGCTTTCTTT.

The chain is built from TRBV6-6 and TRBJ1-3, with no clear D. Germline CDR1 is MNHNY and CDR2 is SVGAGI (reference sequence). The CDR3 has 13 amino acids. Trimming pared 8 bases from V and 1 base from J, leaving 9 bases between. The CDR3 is CASERDSGNTIYF. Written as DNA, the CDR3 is TGTGCCAGCGAGAGGGATTCTGGAAACACCATATATTTT.

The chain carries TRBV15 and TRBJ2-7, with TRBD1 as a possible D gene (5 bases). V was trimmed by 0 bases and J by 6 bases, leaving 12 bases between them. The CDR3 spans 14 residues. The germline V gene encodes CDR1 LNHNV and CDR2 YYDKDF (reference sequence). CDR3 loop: CATSRDLDRGEQYF. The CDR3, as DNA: TGTGCCACCAGCAGAGATTTGGATAGGGGCGAGCAGTACTTC.

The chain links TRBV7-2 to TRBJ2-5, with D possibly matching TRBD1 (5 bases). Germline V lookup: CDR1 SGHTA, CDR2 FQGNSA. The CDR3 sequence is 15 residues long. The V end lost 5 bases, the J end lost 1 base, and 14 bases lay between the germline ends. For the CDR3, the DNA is TGTGCCAGCAGCCTCCAGCAGGGCGGCCAAGAGACCCAGTACTTC. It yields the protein CASSLQQGGQETQYF.

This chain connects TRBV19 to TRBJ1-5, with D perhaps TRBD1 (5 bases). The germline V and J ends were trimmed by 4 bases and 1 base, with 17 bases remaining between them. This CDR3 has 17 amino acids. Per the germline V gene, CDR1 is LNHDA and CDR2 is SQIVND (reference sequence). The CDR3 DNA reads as TGTGCCAGTAGTACCCAGGGAAGCATCGGGAGCAATCAGCCCCAGCATTTT. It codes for CASSTQGSIGSNQPQHF.

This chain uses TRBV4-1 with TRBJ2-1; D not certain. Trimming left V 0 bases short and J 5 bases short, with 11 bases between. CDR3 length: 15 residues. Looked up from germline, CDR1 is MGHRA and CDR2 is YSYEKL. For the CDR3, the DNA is TGCGCCAGCAGCCAAGAAGGTACAGAAGACAATGAGCAGTTCTTC. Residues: CASSQEGTEDNEQFF.

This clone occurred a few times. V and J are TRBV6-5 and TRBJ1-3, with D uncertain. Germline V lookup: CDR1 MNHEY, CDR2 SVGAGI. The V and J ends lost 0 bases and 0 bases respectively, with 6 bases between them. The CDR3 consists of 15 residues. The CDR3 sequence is CASSYSPGSGNTIYF. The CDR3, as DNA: TGTGCCAGCAGTTACTCGCCAGGCTCTGGAAACACCATATATTTT.

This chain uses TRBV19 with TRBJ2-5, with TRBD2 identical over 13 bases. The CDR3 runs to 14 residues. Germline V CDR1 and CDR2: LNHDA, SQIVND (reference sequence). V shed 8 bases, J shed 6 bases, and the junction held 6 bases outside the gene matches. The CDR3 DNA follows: TGTGCCAGTCAACTAGCGGGAGGGCCCCAGACCCAGTACTTC. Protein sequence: CASQLAGGPQTQYF.

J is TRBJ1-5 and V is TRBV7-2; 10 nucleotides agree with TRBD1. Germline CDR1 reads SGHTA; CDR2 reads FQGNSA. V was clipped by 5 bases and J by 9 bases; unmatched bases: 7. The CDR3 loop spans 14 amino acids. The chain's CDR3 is CASSQGTGVGPQHF. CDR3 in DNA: TGTGCCAGCAGCCAGGGGACAGGGGTTGGGCCCCAGCATTTT.

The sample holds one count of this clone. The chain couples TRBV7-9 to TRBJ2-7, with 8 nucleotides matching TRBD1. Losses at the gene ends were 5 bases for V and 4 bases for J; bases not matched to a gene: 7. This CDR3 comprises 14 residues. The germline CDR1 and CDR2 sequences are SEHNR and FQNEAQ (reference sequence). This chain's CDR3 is CASSGRGLLYEQYF. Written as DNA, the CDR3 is TGTGCCAGCAGCGGCAGGGGGCTTTTATACGAGCAGTACTTC.

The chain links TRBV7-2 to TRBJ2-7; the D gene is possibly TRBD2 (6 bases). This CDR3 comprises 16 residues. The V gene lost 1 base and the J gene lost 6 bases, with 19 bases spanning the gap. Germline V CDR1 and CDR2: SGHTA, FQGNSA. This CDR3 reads CASSLVGAWEDSEQYF. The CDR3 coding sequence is TGTGCCAGCAGCTTAGTAGGGGCGTGGGAGGACTCCGAGCAGTACTTC.

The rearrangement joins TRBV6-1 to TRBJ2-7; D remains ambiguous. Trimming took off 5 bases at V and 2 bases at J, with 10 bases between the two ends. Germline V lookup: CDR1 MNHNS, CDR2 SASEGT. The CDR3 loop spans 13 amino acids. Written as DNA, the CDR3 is TGTGCCAGCAGTTTGACTTGGGCCTACGAGCAGTACTTC. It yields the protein CASSLTWAYEQYF.

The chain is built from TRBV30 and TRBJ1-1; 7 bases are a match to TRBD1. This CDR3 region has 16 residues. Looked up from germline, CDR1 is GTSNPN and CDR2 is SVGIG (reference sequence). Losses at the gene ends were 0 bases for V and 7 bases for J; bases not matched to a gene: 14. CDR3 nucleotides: TGTGCCTGGAGTGTACCCTCGACAGGGCGAGGTTTTGAAGCTTTCTTT. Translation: CAWSVPSTGRGFEAFF.

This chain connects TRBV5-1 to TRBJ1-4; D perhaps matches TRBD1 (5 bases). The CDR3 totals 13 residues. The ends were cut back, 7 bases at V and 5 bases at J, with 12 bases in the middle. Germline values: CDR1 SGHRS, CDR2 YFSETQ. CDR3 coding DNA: TGCGCCAGCGGAACAGGAGAGAATGAAAAACTGTTTTTT. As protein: CASGTGENEKLFF. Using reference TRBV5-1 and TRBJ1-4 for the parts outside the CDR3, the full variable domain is KAGVTQTPRYLIKTRGQQVTLSCSPISGHRSVSWYQQTPGQGLQFLFEYFSETQRNKGNFPGRFSGRQFSNSRSEMNVSTLELGDSALYLCASGTGENEKLFFGSGTQLSVL.

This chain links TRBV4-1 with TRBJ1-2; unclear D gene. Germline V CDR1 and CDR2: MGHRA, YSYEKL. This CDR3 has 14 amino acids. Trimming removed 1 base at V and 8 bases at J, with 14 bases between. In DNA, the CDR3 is TGCGCCAGCAGCCAAGGACTTGTAGCGGTCGGCTACACCTTC. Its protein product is CASSQGLVAVGYTF.

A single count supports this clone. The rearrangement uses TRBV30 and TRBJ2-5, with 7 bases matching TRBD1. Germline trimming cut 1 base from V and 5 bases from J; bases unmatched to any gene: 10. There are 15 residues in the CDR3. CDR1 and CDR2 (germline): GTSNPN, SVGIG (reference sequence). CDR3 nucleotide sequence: TGTGCCTGGAGTGACTGGGACAGCATCGGGGAGACCCAGTACTTC. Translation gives CAWSDWDSIGETQYF.

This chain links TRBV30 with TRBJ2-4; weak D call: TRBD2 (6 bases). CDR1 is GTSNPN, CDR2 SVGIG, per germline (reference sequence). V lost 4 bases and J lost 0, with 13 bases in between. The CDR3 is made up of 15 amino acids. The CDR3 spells CAWNSGGLAKNIQYF. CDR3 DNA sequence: TGTGCCTGGAATAGCGGAGGGCTAGCCAAAAACATTCAGTACTTC.

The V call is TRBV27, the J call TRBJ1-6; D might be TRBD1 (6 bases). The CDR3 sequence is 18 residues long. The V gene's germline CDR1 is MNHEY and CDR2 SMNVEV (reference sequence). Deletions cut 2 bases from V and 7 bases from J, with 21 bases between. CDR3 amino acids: CASSLGIAGGASNSPLHF. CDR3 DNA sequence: TGTGCCAGCAGTTTAGGGATTGCGGGGGGGGCTAGCAATTCACCCCTCCACTTT.